These 5 T cell receptor beta chains originate from one sample sequenced in a study of vaccination and CD4 T cells after COVID-19. TCRdb fed the PCR reads into MiXCR, producing one record per CDR3 protein. The data contain approximately 23,000 distinct CDR3 sequences, 50% to 65% of them seen just once; the ten biggest clones take up approximately 0.99%. The sample here was CD4+ T cells from blood, taken before SARS-CoV-2 vaccination. These receptors came from a human donor who had recovered from COVID-19.

The chain's CDR3 is CASSPVAGGSKNIQYF. DNA of the CDR3: TGTGCCAGCTCACCGGTGGCAGGGGGTTCCAAAAACATTCAGTACTTC. This chain uses TRBV18 with TRBJ2-4; 7 bases map to TRBD1. This CDR3 is 16 amino acids long. Germline loops: CDR1 KGHSH, CDR2 LQKENI. The junction had 7 bases not matched to a gene; V was cut back by 3 bases and J by 2 bases.

J is TRBJ1-2 and V is TRBV24-1; 8 nucleotides match TRBD1. Per the germline V gene, CDR1 is KGHDR and CDR2 is SFDVKD. The CDR3 spans 16 residues. Trimming removed 3 bases from V and 4 bases from J; junction bases left unmatched: 9. The CDR3 DNA sequence: TGTGCCACCAGTGATGCACCCGGGACAGGTTTCTATGGCTACACCTTC. Translation: CATSDAPGTGFYGYTF.

This rearrangement joins TRBV20-1 to TRBJ1-2; D not certain. The V end lost 4 bases, the J end lost 2 bases, and 8 bases lay between the germline ends. Germline values: CDR1 DFQATT, CDR2 SNEGSKA (reference sequence). CDR3 size: 12 residues. The CDR3 is CSATDTNYGYTF. CDR3 nucleotide sequence: TGCAGTGCTACAGACACGAACTATGGCTACACCTTC.

The V gene is TRBV6-5, the J gene TRBJ2-7; perhaps D is TRBD1 or TRBD2 (5 bases each). Germline CDR1 reads MNHEY; CDR2 reads SVGAGI. This CDR3 comprises 13 residues. Trimming removed 2 bases at V and 5 bases at J, with 10 bases between. In DNA form, the CDR3 reads TGTGCCAGCAGTTACAAAAGGGACCACGAGCAGTACTTC. Translation gives CASSYKRDHEQYF.

The CDR3 DNA follows: TGTGCCACCAGTGATTTGCGCTTGAACACCGGGGAGCTGTTTTTT. Translation gives CATSDLRLNTGELFF. The V gene is TRBV24-1, the J gene TRBJ2-2, with unresolved D. The CDR3 contains 15 residues. The germline V gene encodes CDR1 KGHDR and CDR2 SFDVKD. The ends were cut back, 0 bases at V and 1 base at J, with 5 bases in the middle.